Below are 27 T cell receptor beta chains sequenced from a single sample in a study of blood T cell repertoires in COVID-19. The assay was immunoSEQ multiplex PCR, and TCRdb's table has in-frame clones only and misses some. The sample gives roughly 140,000 clones, 84% of which show up once; about 7.2% is in the top ten. Sequences were obtained from peripheral blood. All receptors derive from a woman between 50 and 59 years old in a cohort sampled during active or convalescent COVID-19.

The chain employs TRBV18 and TRBJ2-7; TRBD1 is a possible D gene (5 bases). In germline, CDR1 is KGHSH, CDR2 LQKENI. This CDR3 spans 13 amino acids. V was shortened by 3 bases and J by 2 bases, with 8 bases between the two germline ends. Here the CDR3 DNA reads TGTGCCAGCTCACCGACAGTTACCTACGAGCAGTACTTC. Its protein is CASSPTVTYEQYF.

The rearrangement uses TRBV29-1 and TRBJ2-4; 12 positions match TRBD1. The germline gives CDR1 SQVTM, CDR2 ANQGSEA. CDR3 length equals 14 residues. V lost 5 bases and J lost 5; bases outside the gene matches: 4. The CDR3 here is CSVPGQGAQNIQYF. CDR3 DNA sequence: TGCAGCGTTCCGGGACAGGGGGCCCAAAACATTCAGTACTTC.

This CDR3 is CASSPREGGIQYF. DNA of the CDR3: TGTGCCAGCAGCCCCAGGGAGGGGGGCATTCAGTACTTC. V gene TRBV2 combines with J gene TRBJ2-4; tentative D call: TRBD2 (7 bases). V was cut by 6 bases and J by 9 bases, with 15 bases left in between. The CDR3 runs 13 residues. CDR1 is SNHLY, CDR2 FYNNEI, per germline.

The chain uses TRBV6-5 and TRBJ1-2, with 7 bases matching TRBD1. With 6 bases clipped from V and 4 bases from J, the junction kept 8 bases outside the gene matches. CDR1 and CDR2 from the germline V gene are MNHEY and SVGAGI. The CDR3 consists of 14 residues. CDR3 in amino acids: CASRQKGAGYGYTF. The CDR3 nucleotides read TGTGCCAGCAGACAAAAGGGGGCGGGCTATGGCTACACCTTC.

CDR3 bases: TGCGCCAGCAGCTCAGCCGGACAGATGGTTAATGAAAAACTGTTTTTT. As protein: CASSSAGQMVNEKLFF. The chain combines TRBV5-1 with TRBJ1-4, with D possibly TRBD1 on 6 matching bases. V gave up 3 bases and J gave up 4 bases, with 16 bases separating them. The germline gives CDR1 SGHRS, CDR2 YFSETQ. The CDR3 spans 16 residues.

This chain joins TRBV3-1 (or the pseudogene TRBV3-2) and TRBJ1-1, with D perhaps matching TRBD1 (5 bases). The CDR3 length is 16 residues. CDR1 and CDR2 (germline): LGHDT, YNNKEL (reference sequence). The V gene lost 0 bases and the J gene lost 8 bases, with 19 bases spanning the gap. Written as DNA, the CDR3 is TGTGCCAGCAGCCAAGATGGACGTCGGGGGTGGAAGGAAGCTTTCTTT. It is translated as CASSQDGRRGWKEAFF.

CDR3 bases: TGTGCCAGCAGTTACCAGCGGGGGGACCACGAGCAGTACTTC. This encodes CASSYQRGDHEQYF. The chain employs TRBV6-5 and TRBJ2-7; 9 bases are a match to TRBD2. CDR3 length: 14 amino acids. V trimming: 2 bases; J trimming: 5 bases; junction bases outside the gene matches: 4. CDR1 and CDR2 (germline): MNHEY, SVGAGI.

The chain joins TRBV19 to TRBJ1-2; no clear D gene. CDR1 is LNHDA, CDR2 SQIVND, per germline (reference sequence). V shed 3 bases and J shed 4 bases, with 9 bases lying between them. The CDR3 has 13 amino acids. The CDR3 here is CASSIVEGYGYTF. CDR3 nucleotide sequence: TGTGCCAGTAGTATTGTGGAGGGCTATGGCTACACCTTC.

This sequence joins TRBV19 and TRBJ1-4; 8 bases are a match to TRBD1. After removal of 5 bases from V and 6 bases from J, the junction contained 5 bases not matched to a gene. Germline CDR1 and CDR2: LNHDA and SQIVND (reference sequence). The CDR3 contains 14 residues. The chain's CDR3 is CASSDRGRDEKLFF. For the CDR3, the DNA is TGTGCCAGTAGTGACAGGGGCCGGGATGAAAAACTGTTTTTT.

In its sample, this clone was seen once. The genes are TRBV4-1 and TRBJ1-6; D is unclear. The CDR3 is 15 amino acids. The germline V gene encodes CDR1 MGHRA and CDR2 YSYEKL. With 3 bases removed from V and 7 bases from J, the gap between germline ends came to 13 bases. CDR3 nucleotide sequence: TGCGCCAGCAGCCACCCTACCCTAGAGAATTCACCCCTCCACTTT. This encodes CASSHPTLENSPLHF.

The genes are TRBV7-6 and TRBJ2-2; TRBD2 agrees at 9 bases. Losses at the gene ends were 3 bases for V and 4 bases for J; bases not matched to a gene: 9. CDR1 is SGHVS, CDR2 FNYEAQ, per germline. The CDR3 totals 17 residues. CDR3 nucleotides: TGTGCCAGCAGCTTGAGTATAGCGGGGGACCCCACCGGGGAGCTGTTTTTT. Translated: CASSLSIAGDPTGELFF. The entire variable domain, with the rest obtained from reference TRBV7-6 and TRBJ2-2, is as follows: GAGVSQSPRYKVTKRGQDVALRCDPISGHVSLYWYRQALGQGPEFLTYFNYEAQQDKSGLPNDRFSAERPEGSISTLTIQRTEQRDSAMYRCASSLSIAGDPTGELFFGEGSRLTVL.

CDR3 sequence: CASSRAEDEAFF. The CDR3 nucleotides are TGTGCCAGCAGCAGGGCCGAGGATGAAGCTTTCTTT. V is TRBV6-5 and J is TRBJ1-1; a possible D gene is TRBD1 (5 bases). Germline V gene data show CDR1 as MNHEY and CDR2 as SVGAGI. Trimming pared 6 bases from V and 7 bases from J, leaving 12 bases between. The CDR3 is 12 amino acids.

The rearrangement uses TRBV3-1 (or the pseudogene TRBV3-2) and TRBJ1-4; D unresolved. The CDR3 is 13 amino acids. V was trimmed by 4 bases and J by 0 bases, leaving 3 bases between them. Germline V gene sequence: CDR1 LGHDT, CDR2 YNNKEL (reference sequence). Here the CDR3 reads CASSPTTNEKLFF. The CDR3 coding sequence is TGTGCCAGCAGCCCCACAACTAATGAAAAACTGTTTTTT.

The V gene is TRBV5-1, the J gene TRBJ1-1, with D possibly matching TRBD1 (6 bases). Trimming removed 1 base from V and 9 bases from J, with 13 bases in between. CDR3 length: 13 amino acids. CDR1 and CDR2 from the germline V gene are SGHRS and YFSETQ. CDR3 in DNA: TGCGCCAGCAGCTTGTTTTCAGGGGTTCAAGCTTTCTTT. Translation: CASSLFSGVQAFF.

The CDR3 bases are TGTGCCAGCAGGACCCGGACAGCCAACACTGAAGCTTTCTTT. This translates into CASRTRTANTEAFF. This chain uses TRBV6-5 with TRBJ1-1; perhaps TRBD1 as D (6 bases). V lost 6 bases, J lost 2 bases, and 13 bases lay in between. Germline values: CDR1 MNHEY, CDR2 SVGAGI. The CDR3 extends over 14 amino acids.

The chain uses TRBV19 and TRBJ2-1; TRBD2 matches 15 bases. The CDR3 loop spans 16 amino acids. Germline values: CDR1 LNHDA, CDR2 SQIVND (reference sequence). V shed 5 bases, J shed 7 bases, and the junction held 6 bases outside the gene matches. The CDR3 reads CASSWTSGGALNEQFF. CDR3 coding DNA: TGTGCCAGTAGTTGGACTAGCGGGGGGGCTTTAAATGAGCAGTTCTTC.

This clone has just one count. Other DNA sequences within the sample encode an identical CDR3. This sequence joins TRBV4-1 and TRBJ1-5; a possible D gene is TRBD1 (6 bases). The CDR3 has 14 residues. CDR1 is MGHRA and CDR2 is YSYEKL in the germline V gene. Trimming took 1 base from V and 2 from J, leaving 6 bases between them. The CDR3 DNA follows: TGCGCCAGCAGCCAAGGACAGGGCAATCAGCCCCAGCATTTT. It codes for CASSQGQGNQPQHF.

This chain connects TRBV11-1 to TRBJ2-3; 8 bases are shared with TRBD1. The germline gives CDR1 SGHAT, CDR2 FQDESV (reference sequence). Losses at the gene ends were 5 bases for V and 5 bases for J; bases not matched to a gene: 12. The CDR3 loop spans 16 amino acids. CDR3 sequence: CASSLGQGGDGDTQYF. The CDR3, as DNA: TGTGCCAGCAGCCTTGGACAGGGCGGAGATGGAGATACGCAGTATTTT.

The chain links TRBV7-2 to TRBJ1-2; 7 bases map to TRBD1. Looked up from germline, CDR1 is SGHTA and CDR2 is FQGNSA. The V segment lost 5 bases and the J segment 8 bases; nucleotides outside the gene matches: 11. The CDR3 contains 14 residues. The chain's CDR3 is CASSLNRQGSGYTF. In DNA form, the CDR3 reads TGTGCCAGCAGCCTAAACCGACAGGGATCGGGCTACACCTTC.

The chain employs TRBV29-1 and TRBJ1-1, with TRBD1 matching over 7 bases. CDR1 and CDR2 from the germline V gene are SQVTM and ANQGSEA. The CDR3 consists of 12 residues. Trimming took 6 bases from V and 1 from J; bases not matched to a gene: 2. In DNA, the CDR3 is TGCAGCGTACAGGGGTGGAACACTGAAGCTTTCTTT. It translates to CSVQGWNTEAFF.

The chain carries TRBV3-1 (or the pseudogene TRBV3-2) and TRBJ1-1; 10 bases are shared with TRBD1. The CDR3 sequence is 15 residues long. CDR1 and CDR2 from the germline V gene are LGHDT and YNNKEL (reference sequence). Germline trimming cut 3 bases from V and 5 bases from J; bases unmatched to any gene: 6. The CDR3 is CASSQGTGVGTEAFF. In DNA, the CDR3 is TGTGCCAGCAGCCAGGGGACAGGGGTAGGGACTGAAGCTTTCTTT.

V gene TRBV7-9 combines with J gene TRBJ2-3; D gene unclear. Trimming took off 5 bases at V and 0 bases at J, with 12 bases between the two ends. Germline lookup yields CDR1 SEHNR and CDR2 FQNEAQ (reference sequence). The length of the CDR3 is 15 residues. CDR3 region: CASSSWRSSTDTQYF. DNA for the CDR3: TGTGCCAGCAGCAGCTGGCGGTCTAGCACAGATACGCAGTATTTT.

The J gene is TRBJ2-3, the V gene TRBV15; 9 bases match TRBD2. CDR3 length: 18 amino acids. Trimming cost V 1 base and J 4 bases; bases outside gene matches: 12. CDR1 is LNHNV and CDR2 is YYDKDF in the germline V gene (reference sequence). The CDR3 region has the DNA TGTGCCACCAGCAGAGCCGGTGGGGTGCGGGGGGGTGCAGATACGCAGTATTTT. It yields the protein CATSRAGGVRGGADTQYF.

The V gene is TRBV7-2, the J gene TRBJ2-1; unclear D gene. The CDR3 is 14 amino acids. The germline gives CDR1 SGHTA, CDR2 FQGNSA. V shed 2 bases and J shed 4 bases, with 9 bases lying between them. CDR3 region: CASSLIASYNEQFF. The CDR3 DNA is TGTGCCAGCAGCTTAATCGCGTCGTACAATGAGCAGTTCTTC.

This CDR3 is CASSLSVGLKPGEQYF. The CDR3 nucleotides are TGTGCCAGCAGTTTATCGGTGGGACTCAAACCGGGGGAGCAGTACTTC. This chain links TRBV27 with TRBJ2-7; TRBD2 might be the D (6 bases). Trimming left V 0 bases short and J 7 bases short, with 19 bases between. The CDR3 runs 16 residues. From germline, CDR1 is MNHEY and CDR2 SMNVEV (reference sequence).

The rearrangement uses TRBV5-8 and TRBJ1-6; a weak D match, TRBD1 (6 bases). CDR3 length: 14 residues. CDR1 and CDR2 (germline): SGHTS, YDEGEE. Trimming left V 2 bases short and J 9 bases short, with 12 bases between. The CDR3 DNA reads as TGTGCCAGCAGCTTTACAGGGTCGGGTTCACCCCTCCACTTT. This translates into CASSFTGSGSPLHF.

The chain employs TRBV4-3 and TRBJ2-5; 10 nucleotides align to TRBD2. The CDR3 contains 18 residues. With V trimmed by 4 bases and J by 1 base, 12 bases remained unmatched. Germline V lookup: CDR1 LGHNA, CDR2 YSLEER. The CDR3 protein is CASSLTPYSGGPQETQYF. The DNA for the CDR3 is TGCGCCAGCAGCCTTACACCCTATAGCGGGGGGCCCCAAGAGACCCAGTACTTC.